One sample yielded the 27 T cell receptor beta chains listed below, sequenced in a study of cytomegalovirus exposure and HLA in healthy donors. PCR amplification relied on 60 Vbeta primers (plus 13 Jbeta primers). Libraries were prepared by immunoSEQ multiplex PCR; TCRdb keeps only in-frame clonotypes and omits some of them. The sample is made up of 100,000 to 150,000 clones, and the top ten hold approximately 1.5% of it. The specimen was PBMCs. The receptor set was obtained from a woman aged 40 to 50 in good health and CMV-seronegative.

The chain couples TRBV5-4 to TRBJ2-3; a weak D match, TRBD2 (5 bases). The germline gives CDR1 SGHNT, CDR2 YYREEE (reference sequence). The CDR3 covers 14 residues. With 1 base removed from V and 4 bases from J, the gap between germline ends came to 10 bases. The CDR3 DNA is TGTGCCAGCAGCTTGACCGGGGTAGCAGATACGCAGTATTTT. It codes for CASSLTGVADTQYF.

CDR3 in amino acids: CASSASPIGPDNEQFF. CDR3 in DNA: TGTGCCAGCAGCGCCTCCCCAATTGGGCCAGACAATGAGCAGTTCTTC. This chain uses TRBV9 with TRBJ2-1, with D hard to call. This CDR3 comprises 16 residues. The ends were cut back, 3 bases at V and 5 bases at J, with 18 bases in the middle. Germline-derived CDR1 and CDR2 are SGDLS and YYNGEE.

This rearrangement joins TRBV28 to TRBJ1-5; 8 nucleotides match TRBD1. The V gene's germline CDR1 is MDHEN and CDR2 SYDVKM. Trimming took 5 bases from V and 2 from J; bases not matched to a gene: 11. The CDR3 consists of 17 residues. The CDR3 reads CASSPLGQGDGNQPQHF. CDR3 in DNA: TGTGCCAGCAGTCCTCTTGGACAGGGCGACGGCAATCAGCCCCAGCATTTT.

The chain is built from TRBV5-6 and TRBJ1-5; 9 positions match TRBD1. V trimming: 2 bases; J trimming: 15 bases; junction bases outside the gene matches: 6. CDR1 and CDR2 from the germline V gene are SGHDT and YYEEEE. This CDR3 is built from 12 residues. This chain's CDR3 is CASSLGQGKRHF. Written as DNA, the CDR3 is TGTGCCAGCAGCTTAGGACAGGGGAAAAGGCATTTT.

This chain joins TRBV4-2 and TRBJ2-1; 13 bases match TRBD2. V dropped 0 bases and J dropped 10; count of bases not matched to a gene: 12. Germline CDR1 and CDR2: LGHNA and YNFKEQ. This CDR3 has 18 residues. DNA for the CDR3: TGTGCCAGCAGCCAAGATTTACTAGCGGGGGGGCGGTTCCGGGAGCAGTTCTTC. As protein: CASSQDLLAGGRFREQFF.

CDR3 sequence reads: CASSYGRVYGYTF. CDR3 nucleotide sequence: TGTGCCAGCAGTTACGGCAGGGTGTATGGCTACACCTTC. The gene calls are TRBV6-5 and TRBJ1-2, with D perhaps TRBD1 (5 bases). Germline values: CDR1 MNHEY, CDR2 SVGAGI. Between the trimmed V and J ends, which lost 2 bases and 5 bases, there was a span of 9 bases. This CDR3 has 13 residues.

The genes are TRBV6-1 and TRBJ1-2, with no clear D. Per the germline V gene, CDR1 is MNHNS and CDR2 is SASEGT. Deletions cut 2 bases from V and 2 bases from J, with 6 bases between. CDR3 length equals 13 residues. The CDR3 coding sequence is TGTGCCAGCAGTGAAAACAGAAACTATGGCTACACCTTC. Translation gives CASSENRNYGYTF.

This rearrangement joins TRBV28 to TRBJ1-2; the match to TRBD1 covers 11 bases. This CDR3 comprises 14 residues. V lost 4 bases, J lost 7 bases, and 5 bases stayed unmatched. Germline V CDR1 and CDR2: MDHEN, SYDVKM. As DNA, the CDR3 is TGTGCCAGCAGTTCGCCCGGGACAGGGGGTGGCTACACCTTC. The encoded protein is CASSSPGTGGGYTF.

V is TRBV7-3 and J is TRBJ2-3, with a possible D match to TRBD2 (7 bases). Germline loops: CDR1 SGHTA, CDR2 FQGTGA. The CDR3 extends over 16 amino acids. V was pared by 2 bases and J by 1 base, with 13 bases between. The CDR3 DNA sequence: TGTGCCAGCAGCTTAGGCCGGGGGGCGGGCACAGATACGCAGTATTTT. This encodes CASSLGRGAGTDTQYF.

The chain combines TRBV19 with TRBJ1-4; D unresolved. The germline V gene encodes CDR1 LNHDA and CDR2 SQIVND (reference sequence). CDR3 length: 13 residues. The V end lost 11 bases, the J end lost 7 bases, and 17 bases lay between the germline ends. CDR3 region: CAVFGVGSEKLFF. CDR3 sequence (DNA): TGTGCCGTCTTTGGGGTCGGGAGTGAAAAACTGTTTTTT.

V and J are TRBV7-2 and TRBJ2-1, with 7 bases fitting TRBD1. CDR1 is SGHTA and CDR2 is FQGNSA in the germline V gene. The CDR3 length is 14 residues. Losses at the gene ends were 5 bases for V and 7 bases for J; bases not matched to a gene: 8. CDR3 sequence: CASSPRQGRNEQFF. The CDR3 DNA reads as TGTGCCAGCAGCCCTCGACAGGGACGAAATGAGCAGTTCTTC.

V is TRBV25-1 and J is TRBJ2-7; D is possibly TRBD1 (5 bases). Germline CDR1 and CDR2: MGHDK and SYGVNS. This CDR3 has 15 residues. The V and J ends lost 2 bases and 2 bases respectively, with 13 bases between them. The CDR3 protein is CASSEMGQGTYEQYF. The CDR3 nucleotides read TGTGCCAGCAGTGAAATGGGGCAGGGTACCTACGAGCAGTACTTC.

J is TRBJ1-5 and V is TRBV6-1; 7 nucleotides line up with TRBD1. The length of the CDR3 is 16 residues. J gave up 6 bases and V 0 bases, and 8 bases lay outside the gene matches. From germline, CDR1 is MNHNS and CDR2 SASEGT. CDR3 sequence (DNA): TGTGCCAGCAGTGAAGCGGTAGGGACAGCAGGTCAGCCCCAGCATTTT. This encodes CASSEAVGTAGQPQHF.

This chain's CDR3 is CASSYPDRGEDTQYF. Written as DNA, the CDR3 is TGTGCCAGCAGTTACCCGGACAGGGGAGAAGATACGCAGTATTTT. V is TRBV6-6 and J is TRBJ2-3, with 9 bases fitting TRBD1. Trimming took 2 bases from V and 5 from J; bases not matched to a gene: 5. The CDR3 contains 15 residues. Germline V CDR1 and CDR2: MNHNY, SVGAGI (reference sequence).

The J gene is TRBJ1-5, the V gene TRBV6-5; no definite D call. The V gene's germline CDR1 is MNHEY and CDR2 SVGAGI. Trimming cost V 2 bases and J 7 bases, with 12 bases left between them. The CDR3 spans 14 residues. CDR3 sequence reads: CASSYPSHRQPQHF. In nucleotides, the CDR3 is TGTGCCAGCAGTTACCCTTCCCACCGGCAGCCCCAGCATTTT.

The chain uses TRBV19 and TRBJ1-5, with a possible D match to TRBD1 (5 bases). CDR1 and CDR2 (germline): LNHDA, SQIVND (reference sequence). CDR3 length: 15 amino acids. V was trimmed by 3 bases and J by 2 bases, leaving 11 bases between them. CDR3 sequence reads: CASSMGLWGNQPQHF. Written as DNA, the CDR3 is TGTGCCAGTAGTATGGGGCTCTGGGGCAATCAGCCCCAGCATTTT.

The V gene is TRBV11-3, the J gene TRBJ2-1; TRBD2 matches at 8 bases. The CDR3 totals 15 residues. V gave up 5 bases and J gave up 7 bases; unmatched junction bases: 10. Germline V gene sequence: CDR1 SGHNT, CDR2 YENEEA. In nucleotides, the CDR3 is TGTGCCAGCAGCGAATACGGGGGGGCCGGGAATGAGCAGTTCTTC. This sequence encodes CASSEYGGAGNEQFF.

V usage is TRBV5-1 and J usage is TRBJ2-3; 9 bases fit TRBD1. This CDR3 contains 15 residues. V lost 0 bases and J lost 2; bases outside the gene matches: 1. Germline values: CDR1 SGHRS, CDR2 YFSETQ. The CDR3 protein is CASSLGDRDTDTQYF. As DNA, the CDR3 is TGCGCCAGCAGCTTGGGGGACAGGGACACAGATACGCAGTATTTT. The full variable domain, rest sourced from reference TRBV5-1 and TRBJ2-3, is KAGVTQTPRYLIKTRGQQVTLSCSPISGHRSVSWYQQTPGQGLQFLFEYFSETQRNKGNFPGRFSGRQFSNSRSEMNVSTLELGDSALYLCASSLGDRDTDTQYFGPGTRLTVL.

This rearrangement joins TRBV5-1 to TRBJ1-1, with unresolved D. V was clipped by 4 bases and J by 3 bases, with 19 bases between them. CDR1 and CDR2 from the germline V gene are SGHRS and YFSETQ. The CDR3 length is 16 residues. CDR3 sequence reads: CASSPRSTRMDTEAFF. The CDR3 DNA sequence: TGCGCCAGCAGCCCGCGGTCAACCCGAATGGACACTGAAGCTTTCTTT.

V usage is TRBV7-2 and J usage is TRBJ1-5; perhaps TRBD1 as D (5 bases). Trimming removed 8 bases at V and 3 bases at J, with 14 bases between. This CDR3 has 14 amino acids. Per germline, CDR1 SGHTA and CDR2 FQGNSA. This CDR3 reads CASGQTGPNQPQHF. In nucleotides, the CDR3 is TGTGCCAGCGGCCAAACAGGTCCCAATCAGCCCCAGCATTTT.

The gene calls are TRBV11-2 and TRBJ1-1; D is unclear. Trimming removed 5 bases at V and 5 bases at J, with 15 bases between. The CDR3 loop spans 14 amino acids. CDR1 and CDR2 from the germline V gene are SGHAT and FQNNGV. The CDR3 region is CASSPAHQRTEAFF. The CDR3 DNA reads as TGTGCCAGCAGCCCGGCTCACCAGAGGACTGAAGCTTTCTTT.

The chain carries TRBV7-2 and TRBJ2-3; unclear D gene. V was cut by 4 bases and J by 5 bases, with 4 bases left in between. Germline lookup yields CDR1 SGHTA and CDR2 FQGNSA. This CDR3 is built from 11 residues. The CDR3 DNA reads as TGTGCCAGCAGCTGGCAAGATACGCAGTATTTT. Protein: CASSWQDTQYF.

The chain has TRBV5-8 and TRBJ2-7, with D tentatively TRBD1 (6 bases). CDR1 SGHTS and CDR2 YDEGEE come from the germline V gene. Trimming left V 0 bases short and J 5 bases short, with 6 bases between. The CDR3 covers 12 residues. CDR3 sequence reads: CASSLDRDEQYF. CDR3 in DNA: TGTGCCAGCAGCTTGGACAGGGACGAGCAGTACTTC.

V usage is TRBV27 and J usage is TRBJ2-3, with 12 positions matching TRBD2. The junction had 9 bases not matched to a gene; V was cut back by 0 bases and J by 8 bases. The CDR3 sequence is 17 residues long. The germline V gene has CDR1 MNHEY and CDR2 SMNVEV (reference sequence). The CDR3 DNA reads TGTGCCAGCAGTTTATCTCCTAGCGGGGGGGCCGGTGGTACGCAGTATTTT. It yields the protein CASSLSPSGGAGGTQYF.

The chain is built from TRBV7-3 and TRBJ1-1; D not certain. V shed 5 bases and J shed 2 bases, with 15 bases lying between them. From germline, CDR1 is SGHTA and CDR2 FQGTGA. This CDR3 has 15 residues. Here the CDR3 DNA reads TGTGCCAGCAGCGGAGGACCCACCCGAAACACTGAAGCTTTCTTT. Translated: CASSGGPTRNTEAFF.

CDR3 nucleotides: TGTGCCAGCAGCCACGTTTCGGACAGGGCGGCGAATGGAAACACCATATATTTT. Translated, it gives CASSHVSDRAANGNTIYF. J is TRBJ1-3 and V is TRBV4-2; TRBD1 matches at 8 bases. The length of the CDR3 is 18 residues. Germline V gene sequence: CDR1 LGHNA, CDR2 YNFKEQ. Trimming removed 3 bases from V and 3 bases from J; junction bases left unmatched: 13.

The rearrangement uses TRBV4-1 and TRBJ1-4, with TRBD1 as a possible D gene (5 bases). This CDR3 has 15 residues. Germline lookup yields CDR1 MGHRA and CDR2 YSYEKL. V was shortened by 4 bases and J by 4 bases, with 13 bases between the two germline ends. CDR3 nucleotide sequence: TGCGCCAGCAGCCCGAGCGGGGGACTTAATGAAAAACTGTTTTTT. The encoded protein is CASSPSGGLNEKLFF.